Sequencing of this T cell receptor (beta chain) was carried out in a study of OX40 agonist ivuxolimab in advanced cancers. Study-wide context: Among those enrolled, mean age was about 62 years (range roughly 20 to 80) and 70% to 85% were male.

Details on this clone: What it binds is not known. Within the sample, other DNA sequences also encode this same CDR3.

Whole-study results and caveats: In general, CD8+ T cells held more expanded clones than CD4+ did, on average.

Clones were read by immunoSEQ multiplex PCR, and TCRdb kept only the in-frame ones, dropping some. This sample has around 74,000 clones; roughly 89% occur once, and the top ten carry approximately 2.3%. Per the germline V gene, CDR1 is SGHRS and CDR2 is YFSETQ. The CDR3 runs 14 residues. Trimming cost V 0 bases and J 2 bases, with 8 bases left between them. The chain is built from TRBV5-1 and TRBJ1-1, with D perhaps matching TRBD1 (5 bases). This receptor was taken from an adult with an advanced solid tumor such as melanoma, head and neck, liver or kidney cancer. The input for sequencing was CD4+ or CD8+ T cells sorted from blood, taken in a trial of the OX40 agonist ivuxolimab. CDR3 residues: CASSLEGANTEAFF. CDR3 DNA: TGCGCCAGCAGCTTGGAAGGGGCAAACACTGAAGCTTTCTTT.